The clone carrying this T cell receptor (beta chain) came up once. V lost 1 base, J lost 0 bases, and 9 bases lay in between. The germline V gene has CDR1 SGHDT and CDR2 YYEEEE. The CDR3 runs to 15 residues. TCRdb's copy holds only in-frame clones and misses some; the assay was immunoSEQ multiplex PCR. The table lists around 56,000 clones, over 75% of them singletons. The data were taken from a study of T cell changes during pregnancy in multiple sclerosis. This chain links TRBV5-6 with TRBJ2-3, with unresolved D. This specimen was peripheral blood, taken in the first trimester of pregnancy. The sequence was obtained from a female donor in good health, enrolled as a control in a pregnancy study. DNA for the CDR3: TGTGCCAGCAGCTTGAACAGATGGAGCACAGATACGCAGTATTTT. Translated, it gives CASSLNRWSTDTQYF.